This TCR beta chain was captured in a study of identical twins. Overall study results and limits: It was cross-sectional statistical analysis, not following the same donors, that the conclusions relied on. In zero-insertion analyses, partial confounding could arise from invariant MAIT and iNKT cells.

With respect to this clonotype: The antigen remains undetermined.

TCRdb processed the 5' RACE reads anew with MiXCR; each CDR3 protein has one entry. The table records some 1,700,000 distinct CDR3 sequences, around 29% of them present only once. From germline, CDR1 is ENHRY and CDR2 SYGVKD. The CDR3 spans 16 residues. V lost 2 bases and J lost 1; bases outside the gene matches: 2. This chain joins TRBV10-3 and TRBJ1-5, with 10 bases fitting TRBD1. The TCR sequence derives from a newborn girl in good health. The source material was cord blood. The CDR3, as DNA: TGTGCCATCAGTGAGGACAGGGGGCCGAGCAATCAGCCCCAGCATTTT. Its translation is CAISEDRGPSNQPQHF.